This entry concerns a single T cell receptor (beta chain). Its antigen is currently not known. Within one base of it there is no much larger clone, and no base qualities were kept. This specimen belongs to a study of T cell repertoires in ileal Crohn's disease (dated by TCRdb to between 2018 and 2020). Regarding the study in general: Median disease duration was approximately 8.3 years, and about 35% of patients were identified as active smokers at the time of surgery. A Rutgeerts score higher than i0 was the definition used for endoscopic postoperative recurrence. A prospective multicentre cohort supplied the roughly 57 Crohn's disease patients whose TCR repertoires were analysed. A total of around 170 mucosal samples from roughly 60 patients were sequenced, collected from several sites on the surgical specimen as well as at postoperative endoscopy. Every patient underwent surgery because of a complication, which was stricturing disease in about 60% and penetrating disease in 39%. Roughly half of the patients were given postoperative therapy, with ten to twelve receiving thiopurines and around 18 receiving anti-TNF agents. The study was conducted in parallel with a multicentre cohort built to find predictors of early endoscopic recurrence after ileocolonic resection. The M6 samples were biopsies of the neoterminal ileum collected during postoperative colonoscopy.

Five hundred nanograms of biopsy DNA per sample were submitted for commercial TCRB immunosequencing. Adaptive Biotechnology amplified CDR3 regions from genomic DNA with a two-step multiplex PCR that controlled for amplification bias. Primers for every V and J gene segment were used in the first PCR, and barcodes and Illumina adapters were added in the second PCR. An Illumina instrument was used to sequence the CDR3 libraries. The original methods were these. The analysis drew on both the pipelines supplied by the vendor and custom analysis of the raw data in R/Bioconductor running R version 3.3.0. Clonality, which ranges from 0 to 1, was calculated as the inverse of the normalised Shannon entropy across all productive clones. High-frequency clones were defined as the share of the repertoire occupied by the top 100 clones, with only clones passing a 95% confidence test being retained. The Simpson index measured repertoire diversity, and the Morisita-Horn index measured overlap between samples. What TCRdb holds here is the immuneACCESS table cut down to in-frame rearrangements. Part of the clones is not present; checked against another copy, under half of the missing clones reflect an unresolved V gene, and the others are unexplained. That table supplies the V and J calls and clone size; D and trimming were determined from the DNA. The sample records several thousand clones, 70% to 80% of which are singletons. Clones ranked in the top ten supply about 20% of the sample.

In light of the paper, this sample's time point label describes: neoterminal ileum biopsy at postoperative endoscopy, about 6 months after surgery. To be eligible, patients had to be adults with ileal or ileocolonic Crohn's disease and an indication for ileocolonic resection. Whole ileal mucosal biopsies were stored frozen at -80°C before DNA extraction. Genomic DNA was extracted from frozen whole biopsies with a TRizol-based method and quantified on a NanoDrop 2000 spectrophotometer. From cysteine to phenylalanine, the CDR3 is 13 amino acids long. The retained sequence is limited to the CDR3, 39 bases, with the frame set at the first base. CDR1 and CDR2 were assigned from the germline V gene as LGHNA and YNFKEQ. V has 5 bases trimmed and J has 6 bases trimmed; junction bases matching no gene number 4. Paper-wide results and their limitations: Postoperative endoscopy was performed at varying times within the first year after surgery, with a median delay of approximately seven months. Sorted CD8 T cells carried more high-frequency clones than CD4 T cells, suggesting mucosal expansions were mainly CD8. Patients who were active smokers at surgery had a significantly higher proportion of clonal expansions than non-smokers (25.9% vs 17.9%, p=0.02). Only a subgroup of patients, of unstated size, had mucosal CD4 and CD8 T cells sorted and sequenced. Endoscopic recurrence was linked to a higher percentage of high-frequency clones at surgery, and recurrence occurred in every patient whose clonality exceeded 26.8% (18/57).

The chain employs TRBV4-2 and TRBJ1-1, and 9 bases in between align with TRBD1. The sample consisted of ileal tissue. The TCR originated in an adult with Crohn's disease. This receptor has the CDR3 CASSLRQGAEAFF. Read as DNA, the sequence is TGTGCCAGCAGCTTAAGACAGGGGGCTGAAGCTTTCTTT.